These 27 T cell receptor beta chains were all obtained from the same sample, sequenced in a study of molecular identifiers for immune sequencing clone quantification. TCRdb analysed the PCR reads with MiXCR anew, one entry per CDR3 protein. The sample consists of over 50,000 distinct CDR3 sequences, about a third of them appearing once. The sequencing sample was made of naive CD8+ T cells from blood, with Jurkat cell RNA spiked in. Documented subset: FACS-sorted CD8+CD4-CCR7+CD45RA+ naive T cells. All receptors come from a human donor in good health. Some libraries in this study had Jurkat cell RNA spiked in.

V is TRBV11-2 and J is TRBJ2-1; D is ambiguous. The germline gives CDR1 SGHAT, CDR2 FQNNGV. V dropped 3 bases and J dropped 6 bases, with 3 bases sitting between them. This CDR3 comprises 11 residues. The CDR3, as DNA: TGTGCCAGCAGCTTCTCCAATGAGCAGTTCTTC. Its translation is CASSFSNEQFF.

This clonotype was observed a few times. The V gene is TRBV27, the J gene TRBJ2-3; either TRBD1 or TRBD2 may fit D (6 bases each). V lost 7 bases to trimming and J lost 6 bases, with 20 bases between them. The CDR3 extends over 15 amino acids. Germline lookup yields CDR1 MNHEY and CDR2 SMNVEV (reference sequence). The DNA for the CDR3 is TGTGCCAGCAAAGTACAGGGTAGCGGATTGGATACGCAGTATTTT. Protein: CASKVQGSGLDTQYF.

As to this clonotype: A much larger clone lies one base from this, so it may be a read error. The genes are TRBV9 and TRBJ2-7; D may match TRBD1 or TRBD2 (5 bases each). This CDR3 has 14 amino acids. Germline V gene data show CDR1 as SGDLS and CDR2 as YYNGEE. V was pared by 7 bases and J by 3 bases, with 17 bases between. This CDR3 is CASCGRDADYEQYF. The CDR3 DNA is TGTGCCAGCTGCGGCCGGGACGCCGACTACGAGCAGTACTTC.

Of note for this clonotype: A read error may explain this, as a much larger clone is one base away. For the CDR3, the DNA is TGCGCCAGCAGCTTCATCCCCGGGGAGCTGTTTTTT. Encoded protein: CASSFIPGELFF. This rearrangement joins TRBV5-1 to TRBJ2-2, with D uncertain. The CDR3 loop spans 12 amino acids. The ends were cut back, 2 bases at V and 6 bases at J, with 5 bases in the middle. Germline V gene lookup returns CDR1 SGHRS and CDR2 YFSETQ.

This clonotype was seen repeatedly, ten times or more. The rearrangement joins TRBV4-1 to TRBJ2-3; the D is unclear. Between the trimmed V and J ends, which lost 7 bases and 2 bases, there was a span of 10 bases. Per the germline V gene, CDR1 is MGHRA and CDR2 is YSYEKL. The CDR3 is made up of 13 amino acids. For the CDR3, the DNA is TGCGCCAGCACCAGTACTTACACAGATACGCAGTATTTT. Amino acids: CASTSTYTDTQYF.

Concerning this clonotype: This may come from a read error, since a much larger clone is one base off. This chain joins TRBV7-9 and TRBJ2-5; D is undetermined. This CDR3 comprises 14 residues. The germline gives CDR1 SEHNR, CDR2 FQNEAQ (reference sequence). V was pared by 3 bases and J by 1 base, with 9 bases between. The CDR3 is CASSFVSSQETQYF. CDR3 sequence (DNA): TGTGCCAGCAGCTTTGTGTCTAGCCAAGAGACCCAGTACTTC.

This clonotype turned up a few times. The chain links TRBV27 to TRBJ2-1, with D hard to call. V was pared by 1 base and J by 0 bases, with 1 base between. Germline CDR1 MNHEY, CDR2 SMNVEV (reference sequence). CDR3 size: 13 residues. The CDR3 loop reads CASSLFSYNEQFF. CDR3 DNA: TGTGCCAGCAGTTTATTCTCCTACAATGAGCAGTTCTTC.

Comment on this clonotype: Being one base from a much bigger clone, this may be a read error. The chain combines TRBV7-2 with TRBJ2-5; the D gene could be TRBD1 or TRBD2 (6 bases each). The CDR3 totals 15 residues. The germline V gene has CDR1 SGHTA and CDR2 FQGNSA. In DNA, the CDR3 is TGTGCCAGCACCCTATGGGGGGCATCTAAAGAGACCCGGTACTTC. It translates to CASTLWGASKETRYF.

This chain uses TRBV27 with TRBJ2-3; no definite D call. V lost 4 bases and J lost 3, with 14 bases in between. The CDR3 contains 15 residues. Per germline, CDR1 MNHEY and CDR2 SMNVEV (reference sequence). CDR3 nucleotide sequence: TGTGCCAGCAGTTCAAGACCGGTCGGGACAGATACGCAGTATTTT. It codes for CASSSRPVGTDTQYF.

In the case of this clonotype: The junction departs from the called germline gene at one end, perhaps through a read error. The V call is TRBV4-2, the J call TRBJ2-7, with TRBD2 identical over 7 bases. The CDR3 covers 17 residues. The germline V gene has CDR1 LGHNA and CDR2 YNFKEQ. CDR3 in amino acids: CASCQDWAGGGPYEQYF. The CDR3 coding sequence is TGTGCCAGCTGCCAAGATTGGGCCGGGGGAGGGCCCTACGAGCAGTACTTC.

The genes are TRBV7-9 and TRBJ1-3; D unresolved. The CDR3 is made up of 14 amino acids. Trimming removed 4 bases at V and 4 bases at J, with 11 bases between. The germline V gene encodes CDR1 SEHNR and CDR2 FQNEAQ (reference sequence). Written as DNA, the CDR3 is TGTGCCAGCAGCTCGTTAGTAGGAGGAAACACCATATATTTT. This codes for CASSSLVGGNTIYF.

On this clonotype itself: A much larger clone differs from this one at a single base, so this may be a read error. The rearrangement uses TRBV6-2 or TRBV6-3 and TRBJ1-2, with D hard to call. The CDR3 is made up of 15 amino acids. Germline-derived CDR1 and CDR2 are MNHEY and SVGEGT. The CDR3 DNA reads TGTGCCAGCAGTTCGTCAGACGGCATTAACAATGGCTACACCTTC. Amino acid sequence: CASSSSDGINNGYTF.

Only a few counts were recorded for this clonotype. The V gene is TRBV28, the J gene TRBJ2-1; a weak D match, TRBD2 (6 bases). The CDR3 runs 12 residues. V dropped 5 bases and J dropped 7 bases, with 9 bases sitting between them. From germline, CDR1 is MDHEN and CDR2 SYDVKM. CDR3 nucleotides: TGTGCCAGCAGTGGGACTTTTAATGAGCAGTTCTTC. This encodes CASSGTFNEQFF.

Remarks on this clonotype: Just one base apart from a much larger clone, this may be a read error. The chain joins TRBV4-2 to TRBJ2-1, with TRBD1 identical over 10 bases. The germline CDR1 and CDR2 sequences are LGHNA and YNFKEQ. With 8 bases clipped from V and 12 bases from J, the junction kept 13 bases outside the gene matches. This CDR3 spans 14 amino acids. CDR3 sequence reads: CASGSSGDRGRQFF. The CDR3 nucleotides read TGTGCCAGCGGCTCCTCCGGGGACAGGGGTCGGCAGTTCTTC.

About this clonotype: This clone may be a read error of a much larger clone one base away. This chain connects TRBV3-1 to TRBJ2-7; 7 positions match TRBD2. Germline assignment: CDR1 LGHDT and CDR2 YNNKEL (reference sequence). This CDR3 comprises 15 residues. The J segment lost 5 bases and the V segment lost 4 bases, leaving 11 bases of the junction unmatched. For the CDR3, the DNA is TGTGCCAGCAGCCGGGGGACCAGCGGGACGAACGAGCAGTACTTC. It codes for CASSRGTSGTNEQYF.

This clonotype came up a few times. The chain recombines TRBV5-1 with TRBJ2-5; D is perhaps TRBD1 (6 bases). V gave up 5 bases and J gave up 3 bases, with 17 bases separating them. Germline CDR1 SGHRS, CDR2 YFSETQ. The CDR3 sequence is 15 residues long. The CDR3 spells CASRKMDSSKETQYF. CDR3 in DNA: TGCGCCAGCAGGAAGATGGACAGCTCCAAAGAGACCCAGTACTTC.

As concerns this clonotype: The junction and the germline gene differ at one end; a read error may be behind it. This chain uses TRBV6-5 with TRBJ1-5; no clear D gene. Germline loops: CDR1 MNHEY, CDR2 SVGAGI. There are 15 residues in the CDR3. Here the CDR3 reads CASSYYGSRNLPQHF. As DNA, the CDR3 is TGTGCCAGCAGTTACTATGGCAGCCGCAATCTGCCCCAGCATTTT.

In this sample, this clonotype turned up many times. The chain joins TRBV6-5 to TRBJ2-7; 10 bases agree with TRBD1. Germline V gene data show CDR1 as MNHEY and CDR2 as SVGAGI. J lost 5 bases, V lost 2 bases, and 3 bases had no gene match. The CDR3 runs to 14 residues. DNA for the CDR3: TGTGCCAGCAGTTACAAGACAGGGGGCGACGAGCAGTACTTC. Translated, it gives CASSYKTGGDEQYF.

The V call is TRBV6-1, the J call TRBJ2-7; TRBD2 agrees at 12 bases. The J segment lost 3 bases and the V segment lost 3 bases, leaving 12 bases of the junction unmatched. The CDR3 sequence is 18 residues long. Germline values: CDR1 MNHNS, CDR2 SASEGT. For the CDR3, the DNA is TGTGCCAGCAGTGACCATACCGAGACTAGCGGGAGTCACTACGAGCAGTACTTC. This codes for CASSDHTETSGSHYEQYF.

This clonotype was observed many times. The chain recombines TRBV6-6 with TRBJ2-3, with D unclear. This CDR3 is built from 12 residues. Germline V lookup: CDR1 MNHNY, CDR2 SVGAGI (reference sequence). Trimming left V 5 bases short and J 4 bases short, with 7 bases between. CDR3 sequence: CASSESADTQYF. CDR3 sequence (DNA): TGTGCCAGCAGTGAATCCGCAGATACGCAGTATTTT.

With regard to this clonotype: A much larger clone is a single base away; this may be a read error. The chain combines TRBV29-1 with TRBJ2-3; D not certain. This CDR3 region has 14 residues. CDR1 SQVTM and CDR2 ANQGSEA come from the germline V gene. V was shortened by 7 bases and J by 4 bases, with 18 bases between the two germline ends. The CDR3, as DNA: TGCAGCGCTGACGGTATTTCCATTTCAGATACGCAGTATTTT. Protein sequence: CSADGISISDTQYF.

About this clonotype itself: A much larger clone sits a single nucleotide away, making a read error possible. This chain uses TRBV6-5 with TRBJ2-2; TRBD2 agrees at 7 bases. The germline V gene has CDR1 MNHEY and CDR2 SVGAGI. This CDR3 is 17 amino acids long. The CDR3 loop is CASSYTPGTTLSGELIF. The CDR3 DNA reads TGTGCCAGCAGTTACACTCCCGGGACTACCCTCTCCGGGGAGCTGATTTTT.

In its sample, this clonotype was seen once. One junction end does not reproduce the germline sequence, and a read error may be involved. The rearrangement uses TRBV19 and TRBJ2-1; D ambiguous. This CDR3 is built from 14 residues. Germline assignment: CDR1 LNHDA and CDR2 SQIVND (reference sequence). The CDR3 loop reads CACSPRVPEEEQFF. The CDR3, as DNA: TGTGCCTGTAGTCCCCGGGTCCCAGAGGAGGAGCAGTTCTTC. Variable domain in full (rest from reference TRBV19 and TRBJ2-1): DGGITQSPKYLFRKEGQNVTLSCEQNLNHDAMYWYRQDPGQGLRLIYYSQIVNDFQKGDIAEGYSVSREKKESFPLTVTSAQKNPTAFYLCACSPRVPEEEQFFGPGTRLTVL.

This clonotype appeared many times. J is TRBJ2-6 and V is TRBV13; 7 positions agree with TRBD2. V shed 5 bases, J shed 1 base, and the junction held 5 bases outside the gene matches. The CDR3 runs to 16 residues. Germline lookup yields CDR1 PRHDT and CDR2 FYEKMQ (reference sequence). The DNA of the CDR3 is TGTGCCAGCAGCGGGATACTAGCGTCTGGGGCCAACGTCCTGACTTTC. This gives the protein CASSGILASGANVLTF.

This chain's CDR3 is CASSFSTGGTGELFF. The DNA of the CDR3 is TGTGCCAGCAGCTTCTCAACGGGAGGGACCGGGGAGCTGTTTTTT. The rearrangement uses TRBV13 and TRBJ2-2; 8 positions match TRBD2. Trimming took 3 bases from V and 5 from J; bases not matched to a gene: 5. The CDR3 spans 15 residues. The germline gives CDR1 PRHDT, CDR2 FYEKMQ (reference sequence).

This clonotype was detected many times. The V gene is TRBV5-6, the J gene TRBJ2-7, with 9 bases lining up with TRBD1. J gave up 2 bases and V 4 bases, and 4 bases lay outside the gene matches. Germline V lookup: CDR1 SGHDT, CDR2 YYEEEE. CDR3 size: 14 residues. CDR3 coding DNA: TGTGCCAGCAGCCCAGGGACAGGGACCTACGAGCAGTACTTC. Translation gives CASSPGTGTYEQYF.

Ten or more counts support this clonotype. The rearrangement links TRBV7-6 to TRBJ1-1, with TRBD1 as a possible D gene (6 bases). V dropped 3 bases and J dropped 5 bases, with 13 bases sitting between them. The CDR3 runs to 14 residues. Germline V gives CDR1 SGHVS, CDR2 FNYEAQ. The CDR3 region has the DNA TGTGCCAGCAGCTTCGGGGGGCTGGGTACTGAAGCTTTCTTT. Translated, it gives CASSFGGLGTEAFF.